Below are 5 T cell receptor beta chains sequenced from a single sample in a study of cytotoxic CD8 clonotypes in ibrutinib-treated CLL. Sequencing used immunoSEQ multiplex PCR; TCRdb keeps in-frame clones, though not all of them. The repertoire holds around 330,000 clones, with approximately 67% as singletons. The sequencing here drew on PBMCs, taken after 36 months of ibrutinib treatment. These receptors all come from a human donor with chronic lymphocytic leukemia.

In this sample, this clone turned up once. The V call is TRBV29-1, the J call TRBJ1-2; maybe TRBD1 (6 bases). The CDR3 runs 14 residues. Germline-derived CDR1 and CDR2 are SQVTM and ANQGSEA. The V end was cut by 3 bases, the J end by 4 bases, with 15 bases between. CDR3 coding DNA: TGCAGCGTTGATGGGGGGCAGGGCGGCTATGGCTACACCTTC. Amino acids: CSVDGGQGGYGYTF.

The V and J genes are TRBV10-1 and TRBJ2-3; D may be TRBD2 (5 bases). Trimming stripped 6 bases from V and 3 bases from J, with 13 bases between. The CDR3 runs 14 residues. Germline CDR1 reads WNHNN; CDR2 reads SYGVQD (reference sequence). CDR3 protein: CASSISTGTDTQYF. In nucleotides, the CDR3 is TGCGCCAGCAGCATATCTACGGGGACAGATACGCAGTATTTT.

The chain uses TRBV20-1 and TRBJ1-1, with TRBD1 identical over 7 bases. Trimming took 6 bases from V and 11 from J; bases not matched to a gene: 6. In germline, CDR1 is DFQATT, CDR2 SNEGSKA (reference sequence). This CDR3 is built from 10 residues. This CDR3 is CSALGQAAFF. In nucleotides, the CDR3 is TGCAGTGCACTTGGACAGGCTGCTTTCTTT.

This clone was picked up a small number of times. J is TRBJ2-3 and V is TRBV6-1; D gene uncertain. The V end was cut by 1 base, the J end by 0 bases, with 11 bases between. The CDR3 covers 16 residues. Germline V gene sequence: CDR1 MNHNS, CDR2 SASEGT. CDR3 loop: CASSEVGYSSTDTQYF. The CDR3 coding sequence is TGTGCCAGCAGTGAAGTGGGATATTCTAGCACAGATACGCAGTATTTT.

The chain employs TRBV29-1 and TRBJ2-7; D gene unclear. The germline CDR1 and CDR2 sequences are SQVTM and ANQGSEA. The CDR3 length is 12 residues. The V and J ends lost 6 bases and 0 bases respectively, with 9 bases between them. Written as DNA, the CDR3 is TGCAGCGTAGAGAAGAACTCCTACGAGCAGTACTTC. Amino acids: CSVEKNSYEQYF.